This TCR beta chain appears in the sequencing data of a study of blood T cell repertoires in COVID-19. Overall study: COVID-19 samples from acute and convalescent phases originated in the United States, Italy and Spain. The cDNA or gDNA used as material had been derived from T cells, B-cell-depleted T cells, or PBMCs.

Using immunoSEQ multiplex PCR, the repertoire was profiled, and TCRdb retains in-frame clones only, with some absent. The sample has some 30,000 clones, 70% to 85% seen once. Germline lookup yields CDR1 WSHSY and CDR2 SAAADI. The CDR3 extends over 15 amino acids. Losses at the gene ends were 9 bases for V and 3 bases for J; bases not matched to a gene: 11. The J gene is TRBJ2-3, the V gene TRBV10-2, with 8 bases aligning to TRBD2. This sequence originates from a human donor in a cohort sampled during active COVID-19. The source material was peripheral blood. The DNA of the CDR3 is TGCGCCAGTTCAAGGCGGGGGGTCGGGACAGATACGCAGTATTTT. Protein product: CASSRRGVGTDTQYF.